This T cell receptor beta chain was identified in a study of CD8 T cells in Susac syndrome. Study outcomes and limitations: The study's TCR sequencing and HLA analysis drew on a certain number of individuals. That number was acknowledged as relatively small.

CDR3 size: 13 residues. CDR1 SGHTA and CDR2 FQGTGA come from the germline V gene. Trimming left V 4 bases short and J 1 base short, with 6 bases between. Sequencing of TCR beta was performed on blood CD8+ and CD4+ T cells. Reverse transcription of roughly 0.5 to 1 ug RNA was performed with random hexamers. By means of immunoSEQ multiplex PCR, TCR beta CDR3 spanning 54 Vbeta and 13 Jbeta underwent amplification. TCRdb processed the immunoSEQ multiplex PCR reads anew with MiXCR; each CDR3 protein has one entry. The table records fewer than 200,000 distinct CDR3 sequences, 95% of them present only once. Turning to this clonotype: Its antigen remains unidentified.

Sample: CD8+ T cells from PBMCs. The gene calls are TRBV7-3 and TRBJ2-3; D gene unclear. The sequence was obtained from a human donor with multiple sclerosis. Here the CDR3 DNA reads TGTGCCAGCAGCTCCATCCGCACAGATACGCAGTATTTT. Protein product: CASSSIRTDTQYF.